The 9 T cell receptor beta chains below were found in one sample sequenced in a study of immune evolution from preneoplasia to lung adenocarcinoma (dated by TCRdb to about 2021). Libraries were made using the immunoSEQ multiplex PCR assay. This is the immuneACCESS table as TCRdb keeps it, with only in-frame sequences that have V and J called. A part of the clones is gone; compared with another copy, unresolved V genes explain less than half, and the rest is unexplained. The sample includes several thousand clones, with around four fifths observed a single time. Approximately 6.6% of the sample is taken by the ten largest. Sequenced material: FFPE adjacent normal lung tissue. The receptor set was obtained from a person aged 55-80 years with lung adenocarcinoma.

This chain joins TRBV27 and TRBJ2-2, with 10 bases fitting TRBD1. Germline V lookup: CDR1 MNHEY, CDR2 SMNVEV (reference sequence). Trimming removed 7 bases from V and 7 bases from J; junction bases left unmatched: 12. CDR3 size: 16 residues. CDR3 nucleotide sequence: TGTGCCAGCACTAGGAACGACAGGGGGCTCATCGGGGAGCTGTTTTTT. Encoded protein: CASTRNDRGLIGELFF.

The rearrangement joins TRBV6-5 to TRBJ2-1; 8 positions match TRBD2. The germline V gene has CDR1 MNHEY and CDR2 SVGAGI. Trimming cost V 0 bases and J 7 bases; bases outside gene matches: 8. This CDR3 comprises 16 residues. CDR3 sequence: CASSYSGAGGLNEQFF. The CDR3 DNA reads as TGTGCCAGCAGTTACTCCGGGGCGGGAGGTCTAAATGAGCAGTTCTTC.

The V gene is TRBV18, the J gene TRBJ1-1; no clear D gene. With 2 bases removed from V and 1 base from J, the gap between germline ends came to 11 bases. The CDR3 covers 15 residues. Germline assignment: CDR1 KGHSH and CDR2 LQKENI. The CDR3 region has the DNA TGTGCCAGCTCACCATATATTCAGGAGAACACTGAAGCTTTCTTT. This sequence encodes CASSPYIQENTEAFF.

The rearrangement uses TRBV10-3 and TRBJ1-2; weak D call: TRBD1 (6 bases). With 2 bases removed from V and 5 bases from J, the gap between germline ends came to 9 bases. The CDR3 has 13 amino acids. Germline CDR1 is ENHRY and CDR2 is SYGVKD. The CDR3 is CAISEMQGYGYTF. CDR3 bases: TGTGCCATCAGTGAGATGCAGGGGTATGGCTACACCTTC.

The chain uses TRBV6-5 and TRBJ2-5; D is undetermined. The ends were cut back, 4 bases at V and 1 base at J, with 7 bases in the middle. The CDR3 totals 13 residues. Germline lookup yields CDR1 MNHEY and CDR2 SVGAGI. The CDR3 here is CASSLGSQETQYF. For the CDR3, the DNA is TGTGCCAGCAGTTTAGGTAGCCAAGAGACCCAGTACTTC.

The chain combines TRBV10-1 with TRBJ2-2, with 8 positions matching TRBD1. J gave up 1 base and V 2 bases, and 3 bases lay outside the gene matches. The CDR3 loop spans 16 amino acids. Germline V gives CDR1 WNHNN, CDR2 SYGVQD (reference sequence). CDR3 coding DNA: TGCGCCAGCAGTGAGACGGGGACAGGGAACACCGGGGAGCTGTTTTTT. Translating gives CASSETGTGNTGELFF.

The chain links TRBV7-9 to TRBJ2-1; D is unclear. The CDR3 spans 13 residues. CDR1 is SEHNR, CDR2 FQNEAQ, per germline (reference sequence). V gave up 5 bases and J gave up 12 bases, with 17 bases separating them. CDR3 amino acids: CASSPQTLVSQFF. The CDR3, as DNA: TGTGCCAGCAGCCCACAAACGCTAGTCTCGCAGTTCTTC.

As to this clone: A read error may account for a junction end that differs from germline. The V call is TRBV4-2, the J call TRBJ2-2, with 7 positions matching TRBD2. Germline V gives CDR1 LGHNA, CDR2 YNFKEQ. This CDR3 region has 15 residues. In nucleotides, the CDR3 is TGTGCCAGCGGCCAAGGGGCTAGCGGAACCGGGGAGCTGTTTTTT. As protein: CASGQGASGTGELFF.

This clone was counted a few times. In nucleotides, the CDR3 is TGTGCCAGCAGCTCGGACAGGGGGAACTACAATGAGCAGTTCTTC. It translates to CASSSDRGNYNEQFF. This sequence joins TRBV7-9 and TRBJ2-1; 10 bases fit TRBD1. With V trimmed by 4 bases and J by 3 bases, 3 bases remained unmatched. This CDR3 is built from 15 residues. CDR1 is SEHNR, CDR2 FQNEAQ, per germline (reference sequence).